This T cell receptor beta chain originates from a study of blood T cell repertoires in COVID-19. On the study more broadly: Sites across the United States, Italy and Spain contributed samples from acute and convalescent COVID-19.

TCRdb's table, derived via immunoSEQ multiplex PCR, lists solely in-frame clones and lacks some. This sample has around 150,000 clones; 80% occur once, and the top ten carry more than 4%. This CDR3 has 14 residues. The V end was cut by 5 bases, the J end by 1 base, with 12 bases between. Germline V gene lookup returns CDR1 SGHTA and CDR2 FQGNSA. This clone was seen a handful of times. This receptor was obtained from a woman between 45 and 65 years old with acute or convalescent COVID-19. Sequenced input: peripheral blood. The rearrangement uses TRBV7-2 and TRBJ2-7; D might be TRBD2 (7 bases). CDR3 nucleotides: TGTGCCAGCAGCCAAGGGGGGGATTCCTACGAGCAGTACTTC. This gives the protein CASSQGGDSYEQYF.